This T cell receptor (beta chain) came from a study of T cell repertoires and HLA-DP antigens. As for the study in general: Versus self, one alloantigen differed at one groove amino acid, the other at ten. Average DNA input: around 200 ng for CD137+CD4+ sorts, about 1,200 ng pre-culture.

The CDR3 sequence is 12 residues long. V dropped 6 bases and J dropped 5 bases, with 10 bases sitting between them. Germline V gene lookup returns CDR1 MDHEN and CDR2 SYDVKM. About this clone: Antigen specificity is unknown.

Measured with immunoSEQ multiplex PCR; TCRdb has only the in-frame clones, and not every one. The sample has over 100,000 clones, over 90% seen once. The rearrangement uses TRBV28 and TRBJ1-1, with D possibly being TRBD1 (6 bases). The sequence was obtained from a woman younger than 30 in good health and CMV-seronegative. Sequencing was done on a sample of CD4+ T cells from PBMCs. The CDR3 spells CASSRGRTEAFF. The DNA for the CDR3 is TGTGCCAGCAGCAGGGGAAGAACTGAAGCTTTCTTT.